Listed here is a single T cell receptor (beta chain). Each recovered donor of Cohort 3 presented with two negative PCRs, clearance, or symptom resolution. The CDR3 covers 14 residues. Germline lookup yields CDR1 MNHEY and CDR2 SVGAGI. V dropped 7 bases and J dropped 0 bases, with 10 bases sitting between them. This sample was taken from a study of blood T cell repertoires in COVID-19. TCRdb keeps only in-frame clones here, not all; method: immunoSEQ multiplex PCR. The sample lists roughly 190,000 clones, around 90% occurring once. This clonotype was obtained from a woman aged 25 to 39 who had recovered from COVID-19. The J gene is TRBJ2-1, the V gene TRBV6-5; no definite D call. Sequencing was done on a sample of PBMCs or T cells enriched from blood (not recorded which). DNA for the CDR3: TGTGCCAGCACAGGCCAAAGCTCCTACAATGAGCAGTTCTTC. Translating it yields CASTGQSSYNEQFF.